Below, one TCR beta chain is given with its context. Its cognate antigen is unknown. The sample originates from a study of T cell responses to AZD1222 COVID-19 vaccine. Study results and caveats: Repertoires in all cases were sampled only once the peak T cell response had passed.

The CDR3 is 15 residues long. Looked up from germline, CDR1 is MNHEY and CDR2 is SMNVEV (reference sequence). V was pared by 5 bases and J by 5 bases, with 7 bases of the junction left unmatched. Here immunoSEQ multiplex PCR was the method, and the copy in TCRdb shows in-frame clones only, minus some. The sample comprises approximately 260,000 clones, 85% to 95% of which are singletons, and around 0.57% rests with the top ten. This sequence was found in an adult in good health. Sample: peripheral blood, taken on day 0 of AZD1222 vaccination. The rearrangement uses TRBV27 and TRBJ1-2, with TRBD1 matching 11 bases. Here the CDR3 reads CASSLRTGGRYGYTF. The CDR3 DNA reads as TGTGCCAGCAGTCTTCGGACAGGGGGCCGGTATGGCTACACCTTC.